Listed below are T cell receptor beta chains from one sample, sequenced in a study of T cell changes during pregnancy in multiple sclerosis. TCRdb's copy holds only in-frame clones and misses some; the assay was immunoSEQ multiplex PCR. The profile shows tens of thousands of clones, around nine tenths of them singletons. Here the sequenced sample was peripheral blood, taken in the third trimester of pregnancy. Every receptor here comes from a female donor with multiple sclerosis, enrolled in a pregnancy study. Each CDR3 is given with its conserved first and last residue.

V gene	J gene	CDR3 protein
TRBV7-9	TRBJ1-6	CASSREQLNSPLHF
TRBV15	TRBJ2-1	CATSRDGTSGGEFF
TRBV6-6	TRBJ2-1	CASRKTGQGSNEQFF
TRBV25-1	TRBJ1-2	CASRGASYGYTF
TRBV30	TRBJ1-5	CAWSMAGGNQPQHF
TRBV25-1	TRBJ1-1	CASSDEDRRAFF
TRBV7-9	TRBJ1-5	CASSLGTGKLQPQHF
TRBV7-9	TRBJ2-6	CASSPRPRTTGANVLTF
TRBV7-9	TRBJ1-5	CASSRDISNQPQHF
TRBV28	TRBJ1-1	CASSFSDRGSLGAFF
TRBV9	TRBJ2-7	CASSATGEHSYEQYF
TRBV14	TRBJ1-6	CASTHGQGTLHF
TRBV5-1	TRBJ1-2	CASSARDIGARGYTF
TRBV7-9	TRBJ2-5	CASGPTGGKETQYF
TRBV10-3	TRBJ2-7	CAISHRDPYEQYF
TRBV19	TRBJ2-5	CASSRRGTGGRETQYF
TRBV2	TRBJ2-7	CASSGGHEQYF
TRBV6-6	TRBJ1-5	CASSATGASNQPQHF
TRBV2	TRBJ1-2	CASLWDSFNYGYTF
TRBV6-6	TRBJ2-5	CASSRDFETQYF
TRBV27	TRBJ2-5	CASSYGTGTIGGTETQYF
TRBV10-3	TRBJ1-5	CAISIGSQPQHF
TRBV7-9	TRBJ1-2	CASSLTGGDYGYTF
TRBV14	TRBJ2-1	CASSPGTSGPYNEQFF
TRBV5-1	TRBJ2-7	CASSSPTGTRPYEQYF
TRBV5-8	TRBJ1-1	CASSPTGSNTEAFF
TRBV27	TRBJ2-7	CASRVYGEARQGGFYEQYF
TRBV6-5	TRBJ1-1	CASSYPQGSAEAFF